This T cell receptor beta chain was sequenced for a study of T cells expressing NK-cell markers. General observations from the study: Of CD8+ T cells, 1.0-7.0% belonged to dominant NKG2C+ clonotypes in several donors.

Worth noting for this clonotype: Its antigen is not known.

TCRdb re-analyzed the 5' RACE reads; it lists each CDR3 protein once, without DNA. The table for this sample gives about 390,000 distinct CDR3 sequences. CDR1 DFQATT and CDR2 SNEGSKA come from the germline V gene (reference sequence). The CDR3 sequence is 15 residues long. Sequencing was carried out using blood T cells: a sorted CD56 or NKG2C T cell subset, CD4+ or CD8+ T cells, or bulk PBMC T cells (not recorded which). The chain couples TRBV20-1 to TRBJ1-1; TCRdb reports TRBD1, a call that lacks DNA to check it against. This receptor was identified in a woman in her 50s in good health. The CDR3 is CSASRPTVGNTEAFF.